The clone carrying this TCR beta chain was detected only once. Its target is unknown. Some clones are missing from TCRdb's copy, which holds only in-frame ones; the method was immunoSEQ multiplex PCR. The table has about 5,200 clones, over 65% seen once. The sample originates from a study of immune cell composition in non-small cell lung cancer. Points from the study as a whole: Overall clonality, unlike maximal tumour-associated clone frequency, did not predict TIL reactivity. 60% to 75% of squamous and 30% to 40% of adenocarcinoma cases had tumour-associated clones >0.5%.

Losses at the gene ends were 3 bases for V and 2 bases for J; bases not matched to a gene: 2. CDR1 is SGHTA, CDR2 FQGNSA, per germline. The CDR3 contains 14 residues. V is TRBV7-2 and J is TRBJ2-7; TRBD2 agrees at 9 bases. The sample was lung tumor tissue. The origin of this receptor is a human donor with non-small cell lung cancer. The CDR3 DNA is TGTGCCAGCAGCTTGACTAGCGGTCCCTACGAGCAGTACTTC. It codes for CASSLTSGPYEQYF.